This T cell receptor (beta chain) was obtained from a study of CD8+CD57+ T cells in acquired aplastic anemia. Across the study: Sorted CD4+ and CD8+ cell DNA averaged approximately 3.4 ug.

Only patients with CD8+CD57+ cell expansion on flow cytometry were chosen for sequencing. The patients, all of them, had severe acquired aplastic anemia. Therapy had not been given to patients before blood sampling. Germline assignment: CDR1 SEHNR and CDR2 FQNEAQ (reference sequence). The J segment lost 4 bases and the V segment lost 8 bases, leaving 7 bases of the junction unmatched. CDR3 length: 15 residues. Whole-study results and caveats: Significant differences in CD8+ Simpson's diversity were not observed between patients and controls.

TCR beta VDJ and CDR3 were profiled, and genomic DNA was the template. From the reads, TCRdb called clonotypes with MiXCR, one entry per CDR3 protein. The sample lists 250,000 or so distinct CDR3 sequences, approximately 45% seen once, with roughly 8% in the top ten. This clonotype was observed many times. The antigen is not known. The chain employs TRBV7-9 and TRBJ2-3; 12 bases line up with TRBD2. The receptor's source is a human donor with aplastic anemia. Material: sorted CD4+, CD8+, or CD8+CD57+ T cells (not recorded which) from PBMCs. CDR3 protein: CASLAGGPGADTQYF. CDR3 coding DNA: TGTGCCAGCCTAGCGGGAGGGCCGGGAGCAGATACGCAGTATTTT. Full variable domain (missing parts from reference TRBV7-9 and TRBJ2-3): DTGVSQNPRHKITKRGQNVTFRCDPISEHNRLYWYRQTLGQGPEFLTYFQNEAQLEKSRLLSDRFSAERPKGSFSTLEIQRTEQGDSAMYLCASLAGGPGADTQYFGPGTRLTVL.